One sample yielded the 6 T cell receptor beta chains listed below, sequenced in a study of shared T cell receptors in the human thymus (dated by TCRdb to about 2021). The protocol used for the library was the immunoSEQ multiplex PCR assay. Sourced from immuneACCESS, this table was stored by TCRdb with only in-frame sequences that have V and J called. A share of the clones is absent; for the studies checked, an unresolved V gene accounts for under half, and the remainder has no known explanation. This sample holds some 720,000 clones; approximately 90% were observed only once. The ten most abundant clones make up over 0.008% of the sample. These same records also appear under a second study, on human thymus T cells.

The material sequenced was thymocytes. Receptor source: a boy under three years old with a congenital heart defect. Donor details come from another sample of the same person, matched by shared clones.

The V and J genes are TRBV7-2 and TRBJ2-3, with D perhaps TRBD2 (6 bases). The CDR3 contains 16 residues. CDR1 and CDR2 from the germline V gene are SGHTA and FQGNSA. Trimming stripped 4 bases from V and 6 bases from J, with 20 bases between. CDR3 nucleotides: TGTGCCAGCAGCTCGGGTGGTTGGAGGGCCAGGGATACGCAGTATTTT. Translation gives CASSSGGWRARDTQYF.

The V and J genes are TRBV15 and TRBJ2-7; possible D gene TRBD1, 6 bases. From germline, CDR1 is LNHNV and CDR2 YYDKDF (reference sequence). This CDR3 is 17 amino acids long. The V end was cut by 0 bases, the J end by 2 bases, with 17 bases between. The CDR3 DNA sequence: TGTGCCACCAGCAGAGAGGGAAGATCGACAGGAGCCTACGAGCAGTACTTC. It encodes CATSREGRSTGAYEQYF.

The rearrangement joins TRBV27 to TRBJ2-1, with D possibly being TRBD1 (5 bases). V lost 6 bases and J lost 0, with 12 bases in between. CDR1 is MNHEY and CDR2 is SMNVEV in the germline V gene (reference sequence). The CDR3 contains 15 residues. CDR3 amino acids: CASRKQASSYNEQFF. CDR3 nucleotides: TGTGCCAGCAGGAAACAGGCGAGCTCCTACAATGAGCAGTTCTTC.

The gene calls are TRBV7-2 and TRBJ2-3, with TRBD2 matching over 8 bases. V shed 5 bases and J 0 bases; nucleotides not matched to a gene: 13. The V gene's germline CDR1 is SGHTA and CDR2 FQGNSA. The CDR3 contains 18 residues. CDR3 DNA sequence: TGTGCCAGCAGCCCCTGGGAGGGTAGCGGGACTAGCACAGATACGCAGTATTTT. Amino acids: CASSPWEGSGTSTDTQYF.

This clone was seen a few times. This chain uses TRBV4-2 with TRBJ2-7, with 10 bases matching TRBD2. This CDR3 spans 16 amino acids. The junction had 6 bases not matched to a gene; V was cut back by 4 bases and J by 0 bases. Per the germline V gene, CDR1 is LGHNA and CDR2 is YNFKEQ. The CDR3 sequence is CASSPEASGSSYEQYF. CDR3 bases: TGTGCCAGCAGCCCTGAGGCTAGCGGGAGCTCCTACGAGCAGTACTTC.

This clone was detected once. The chain links TRBV15 to TRBJ2-7; 9 bases line up with TRBD1. Germline CDR1 is LNHNV and CDR2 is YYDKDF (reference sequence). With V trimmed by 5 bases and J by 1 base, 6 bases remained unmatched. This CDR3 has 15 residues. CDR3 sequence reads: CATSRRTGASYEQYF. CDR3 bases: TGTGCCACCAGCCGAAGGACAGGGGCTTCCTACGAGCAGTACTTC.